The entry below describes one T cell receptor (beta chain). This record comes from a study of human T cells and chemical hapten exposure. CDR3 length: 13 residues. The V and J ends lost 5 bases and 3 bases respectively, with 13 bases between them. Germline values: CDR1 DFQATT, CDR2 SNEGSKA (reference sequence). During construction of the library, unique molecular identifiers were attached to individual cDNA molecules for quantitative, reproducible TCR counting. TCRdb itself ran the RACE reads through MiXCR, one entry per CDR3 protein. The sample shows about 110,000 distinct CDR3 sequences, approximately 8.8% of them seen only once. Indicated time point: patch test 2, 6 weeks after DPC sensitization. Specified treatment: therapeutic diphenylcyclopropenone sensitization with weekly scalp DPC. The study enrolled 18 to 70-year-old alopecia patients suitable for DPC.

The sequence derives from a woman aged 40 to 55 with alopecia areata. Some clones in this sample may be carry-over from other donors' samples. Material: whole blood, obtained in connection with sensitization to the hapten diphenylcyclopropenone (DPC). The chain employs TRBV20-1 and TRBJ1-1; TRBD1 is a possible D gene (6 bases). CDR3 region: CSAPGTSDTEAFF. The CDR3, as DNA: TGCAGTGCTCCCGGGACATCGGACACTGAAGCTTTCTTT.